The clone carrying this TCR beta chain came up once. Germline CDR1 is SEHNR and CDR2 is FQNEAQ (reference sequence). This CDR3 contains 15 residues. J gave up 3 bases and V 6 bases, and 5 bases lay outside the gene matches. The data were obtained in a study of shared clonotypes between healthy human individuals. Generated by immunoSEQ multiplex PCR, the TCRdb table keeps only in-frame clones and is missing some. The data show about 2.4 million clones, with more than 90% seen just once and roughly 0.15% held by the top ten. The clonotype originates from a man between 18 and 35 years old in good health. This sequence joins TRBV7-9 and TRBJ2-5; 12 bases line up with TRBD2. The material sequenced was naive CD4+ T cells sorted from blood. Subset noted: CD45RA+ positively selected. CDR3 nucleotides: TGTGCCAGCAGGCTAGCGGGGGGGCAGGAAGAGACCCAGTACTTC. Translating gives CASRLAGGQEETQYF.